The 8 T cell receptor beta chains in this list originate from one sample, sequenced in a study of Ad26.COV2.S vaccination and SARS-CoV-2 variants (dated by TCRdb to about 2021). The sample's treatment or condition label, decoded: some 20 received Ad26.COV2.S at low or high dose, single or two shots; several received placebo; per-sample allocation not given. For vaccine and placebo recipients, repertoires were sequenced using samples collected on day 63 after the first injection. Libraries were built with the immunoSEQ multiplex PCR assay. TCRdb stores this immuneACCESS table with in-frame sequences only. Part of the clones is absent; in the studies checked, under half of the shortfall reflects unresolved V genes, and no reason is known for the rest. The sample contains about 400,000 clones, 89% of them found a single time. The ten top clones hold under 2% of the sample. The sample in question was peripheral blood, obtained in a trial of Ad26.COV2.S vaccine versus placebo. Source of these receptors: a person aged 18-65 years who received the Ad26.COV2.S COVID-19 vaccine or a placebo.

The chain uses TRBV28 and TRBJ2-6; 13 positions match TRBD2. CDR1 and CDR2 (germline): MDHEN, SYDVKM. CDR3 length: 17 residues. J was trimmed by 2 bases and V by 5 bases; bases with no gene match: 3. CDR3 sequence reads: CASSTGLAGAGANVLTF. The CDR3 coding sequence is TGTGCCAGCAGTACTGGACTAGCGGGAGCTGGGGCCAACGTCCTGACTTTC.

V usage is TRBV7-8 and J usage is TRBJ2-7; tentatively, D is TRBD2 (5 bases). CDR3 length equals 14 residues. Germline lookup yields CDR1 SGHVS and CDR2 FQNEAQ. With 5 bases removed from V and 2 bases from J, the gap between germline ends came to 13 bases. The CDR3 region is CASSPRLSPYEQYF. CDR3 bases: TGTGCCAGCAGCCCGAGACTATCCCCCTACGAGCAGTACTTC.

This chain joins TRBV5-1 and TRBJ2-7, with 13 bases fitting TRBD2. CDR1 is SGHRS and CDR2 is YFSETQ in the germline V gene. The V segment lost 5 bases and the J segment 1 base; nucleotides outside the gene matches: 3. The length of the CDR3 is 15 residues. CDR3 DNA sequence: TGCGCCAGCAGTAAGGGACTAGCGGGATCCTACGAGCAGTACTTC. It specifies CASSKGLAGSYEQYF.

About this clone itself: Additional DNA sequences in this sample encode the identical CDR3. The CDR3 nucleotides are TGCGCCAGCAGCTTCGGGGCCTACGAGCAGTACTTC. It is translated as CASSFGAYEQYF. The chain has TRBV5-1 and TRBJ2-7, with D tentatively TRBD2 (5 bases). Germline V gene sequence: CDR1 SGHRS, CDR2 YFSETQ. The CDR3 loop spans 12 amino acids. V lost 2 bases to trimming and J lost 2 bases, with 5 bases between them.

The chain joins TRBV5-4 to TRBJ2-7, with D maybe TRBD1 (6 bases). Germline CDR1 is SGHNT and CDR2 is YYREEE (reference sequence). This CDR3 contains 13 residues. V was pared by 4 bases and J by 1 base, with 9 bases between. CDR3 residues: CASSTRGSYEQYF. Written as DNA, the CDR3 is TGTGCCAGCAGCACCAGGGGATCCTACGAGCAGTACTTC.

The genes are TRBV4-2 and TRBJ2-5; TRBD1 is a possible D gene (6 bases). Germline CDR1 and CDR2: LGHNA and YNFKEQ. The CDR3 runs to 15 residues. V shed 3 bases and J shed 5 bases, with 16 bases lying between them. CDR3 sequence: CASSQDGGRAETQYF. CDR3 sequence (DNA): TGTGCCAGCAGCCAGGATGGGGGCAGGGCGGAGACCCAGTACTTC.

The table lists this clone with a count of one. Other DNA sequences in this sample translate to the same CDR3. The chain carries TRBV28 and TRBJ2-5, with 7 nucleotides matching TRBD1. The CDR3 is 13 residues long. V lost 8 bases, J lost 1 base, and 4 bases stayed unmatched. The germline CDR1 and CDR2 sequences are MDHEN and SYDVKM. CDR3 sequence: CASRQGFQETQYF. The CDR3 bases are TGTGCCAGCCGACAGGGATTCCAAGAGACCCAGTACTTC.

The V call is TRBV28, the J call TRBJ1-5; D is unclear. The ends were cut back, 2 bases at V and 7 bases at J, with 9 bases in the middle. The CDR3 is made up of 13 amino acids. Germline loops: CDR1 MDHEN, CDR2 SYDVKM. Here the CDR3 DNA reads TGTGCCAGCAGTTTAGGGTCCCAGCAGCCCCAGCATTTT. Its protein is CASSLGSQQPQHF.